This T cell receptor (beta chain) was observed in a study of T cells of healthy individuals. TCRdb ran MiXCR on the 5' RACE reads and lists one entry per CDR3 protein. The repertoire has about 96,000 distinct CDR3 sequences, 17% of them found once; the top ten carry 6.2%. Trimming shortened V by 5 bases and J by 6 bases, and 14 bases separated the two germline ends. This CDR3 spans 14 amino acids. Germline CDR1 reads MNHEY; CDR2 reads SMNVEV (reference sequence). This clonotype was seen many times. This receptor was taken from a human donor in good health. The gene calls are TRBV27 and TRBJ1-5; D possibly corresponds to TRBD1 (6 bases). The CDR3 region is CASSPQGGGQPQHF. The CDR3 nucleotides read TGTGCCAGCAGTCCCCAGGGAGGGGGTCAGCCCCAGCATTTT.